Below, 15 T cell receptor beta chains from the same sample are listed, as sequenced in a study of cytomegalovirus exposure and HLA in healthy donors (dated by TCRdb to 2016 to 2017). Libraries were constructed by the immunoSEQ multiplex PCR assay. A mixture of 60 forward primers for TCR Vbeta segments and 13 reverse primers for TCR Jbeta segments was used in the multiplex PCR. In its TCRdb copy, this immuneACCESS table keeps in-frame sequences only and misses some clones. Where compared with another copy, unresolved V genes explain less than half of these, and the others have no known cause. Within this sample are roughly 140,000 clones, with about three quarters of them counted one time only. The top ten constitute approximately 6.2% of the sample. Specimen: PBMCs. The receptors originated from a middle-aged man in good health and CMV-seropositive.

The J gene is TRBJ1-1, the V gene TRBV5-1; D perhaps matches TRBD1 (5 bases). V was cut by 2 bases and J by 1 base, with 12 bases left in between. The CDR3 extends over 15 amino acids. Germline CDR1 SGHRS, CDR2 YFSETQ. In DNA form, the CDR3 reads TGCGCCAGCAGCTTTAACCCTACAGGGAACACTGAAGCTTTCTTT. Residues: CASSFNPTGNTEAFF. Combining the CDR3 with reference TRBV5-1 and TRBJ1-1 gives the whole variable domain KAGVTQTPRYLIKTRGQQVTLSCSPISGHRSVSWYQQTPGQGLQFLFEYFSETQRNKGNFPGRFSGRQFSNSRSEMNVSTLELGDSALYLCASSFNPTGNTEAFFGQGTRLTVV.

The rearrangement uses TRBV5-4 and TRBJ2-3; 11 positions match TRBD1. Germline V lookup: CDR1 SGHNT, CDR2 YYREEE (reference sequence). Germline trimming cut 4 bases from V and 3 bases from J; bases unmatched to any gene: 1. This CDR3 is built from 14 residues. In DNA, the CDR3 is TGTGCCAGCAGCCGGGACAGGGGGACAGATACGCAGTATTTT. Translating gives CASSRDRGTDTQYF. The complete variable domain, with remaining parts taken from reference TRBV5-4 and TRBJ2-3, reads ETGVTQSPTHLIKTRGQQVTLRCSSQSGHNTVSWYQQALGQGPQFIFQYYREEENGRGNFPPRFSGLQFPNYSSELNVNALELDDSALYLCASSRDRGTDTQYFGPGTRLTVL.

The chain is built from TRBV9 and TRBJ2-1; D call uncertain. This CDR3 contains 15 residues. Per germline, CDR1 SGDLS and CDR2 YYNGEE. Trimming cost V 2 bases and J 4 bases, with 13 bases left between them. CDR3 nucleotide sequence: TGTGCCAGCAGCGTGAGCGTTAACGCGTACAATGAGCAGTTCTTC. This sequence encodes CASSVSVNAYNEQFF.

The chain employs TRBV6-6 and TRBJ2-7, with unresolved D. Trimming shortened V by 6 bases and J by 2 bases, and 14 bases separated the two germline ends. CDR3 length: 14 residues. In germline, CDR1 is MNHNY, CDR2 SVGAGI (reference sequence). The CDR3, as DNA: TGTGCCAGCAGAGAGGCCGTGGCGCCCTACGAGCAGTACTTC. It yields the protein CASREAVAPYEQYF.

This clone was found once. In DNA, the CDR3 is TGTGCCAGCAGTTCCGGGACAGACCAAGAGACCCAGTACTTC. Translating it yields CASSSGTDQETQYF. V and J are TRBV27 and TRBJ2-5, with 7 bases fitting TRBD1. In germline, CDR1 is MNHEY, CDR2 SMNVEV (reference sequence). The CDR3 is 14 residues long. J was trimmed by 0 bases and V by 4 bases; bases with no gene match: 2.

This clone has only one observation. The chain is built from TRBV25-1 and TRBJ2-6; D call uncertain. Trimming stripped 7 bases from V and 0 bases from J, with 7 bases between. In germline, CDR1 is MGHDK, CDR2 SYGVNS. This CDR3 is built from 14 residues. CDR3 residues: CASNPGSGANVLTF. CDR3 coding DNA: TGTGCCAGCAACCCGGGCTCTGGGGCCAACGTCCTGACTTTC.

The gene calls are TRBV12-2 and TRBJ2-7; TRBD2, the D gene given by the table, was not confirmed from the DNA. TRBV12-2 is reported as a pseudogene. The CDR3 covers 11 residues. The CDR3 protein is CASRWPGEQYF. The CDR3 bases are TGTGCAAGTCGCTGGCCGGGGGAGCAGTACTTC.

This chain uses TRBV7-6 with TRBJ2-1; D is possibly TRBD2 (7 bases). Between the trimmed V and J ends, which lost 3 bases and 9 bases, there was a span of 18 bases. Germline V gives CDR1 SGHVS, CDR2 FNYEAQ. The CDR3 covers 15 residues. The CDR3 DNA reads as TGTGCCAGCAGCTTCACTGGGGGGGCCGAGGGTGAGCAGTTCTTC. As protein: CASSFTGGAEGEQFF.

This clone was counted between two and nine times. The V call is TRBV7-2, the J call TRBJ2-7, with unresolved D. With 1 base removed from V and 0 bases from J, the gap between germline ends came to 7 bases. This CDR3 is built from 14 residues. Germline V gene lookup returns CDR1 SGHTA and CDR2 FQGNSA. The CDR3 DNA reads TGTGCCAGCAGCTTAGGCCAGTTCTCCTACGAGCAGTACTTC. Its protein is CASSLGQFSYEQYF.

V is TRBV28 and J is TRBJ1-5; 7 bases map to TRBD1. V lost 6 bases and J lost 4; bases outside the gene matches: 6. CDR3 size: 14 residues. The germline V gene has CDR1 MDHEN and CDR2 SYDVKM. CDR3 in amino acids: CASRRQGGNQPQHF. The CDR3 DNA follows: TGTGCCAGCAGAAGACAGGGTGGGAATCAGCCCCAGCATTTT.

A single count supports this clone. This chain links TRBV10-1 with TRBJ2-5, with D possibly matching TRBD2 (7 bases). V lost 9 bases, J lost 11 bases, and 13 bases lay in between. Germline loops: CDR1 WNHNN, CDR2 SYGVQD (reference sequence). The CDR3 has 10 residues. CDR3 residues: CARQGGEQYF. The DNA for the CDR3 is TGCGCCAGACAGGGAGGGGAGCAGTACTTC.

The J gene is TRBJ1-6, the V gene TRBV19; D perhaps matches TRBD1 (5 bases). Germline V gives CDR1 LNHDA, CDR2 SQIVND (reference sequence). The CDR3 runs 14 residues. V was clipped by 6 bases and J by 9 bases, with 15 bases between them. CDR3 DNA: TGTGCCAGTAGCAGGCCGGGAGGGGTTTCACCCCTCCACTTT. It codes for CASSRPGGVSPLHF.

This clone appeared a few times. The chain combines TRBV12-5 with TRBJ2-3; tentatively, D is TRBD2 (5 bases). CDR1 and CDR2 (germline): LGHNT, FRNRAP. CDR3 length: 17 amino acids. V was shortened by 0 bases and J by 2 bases, with 15 bases between the two germline ends. CDR3 region: CASGLVVAPSSTDTQYF. CDR3 DNA sequence: TGTGCTAGTGGTTTGGTGGTAGCGCCCTCATCCACAGATACGCAGTATTTT.

A note on this clone: The junction departs from the called germline gene at one end, perhaps through a read error. The rearrangement links TRBV7-7 to TRBJ2-1; 11 bases map to TRBD1. The CDR3 has 15 residues. The germline V gene encodes CDR1 SSHAT and CDR2 FNYEAQ (reference sequence). The CDR3 nucleotides are TGTGCTAGCAGCAGCGGACAGGGGGCTTACAATGAGCAGTTCTTC. The encoded protein is CASSSGQGAYNEQFF.

V is TRBV9 and J is TRBJ2-5; D perhaps matches TRBD1 (5 bases). Trimming stripped 3 bases from V and 2 bases from J, with 14 bases between. This CDR3 has 15 residues. From germline, CDR1 is SGDLS and CDR2 YYNGEE. The CDR3 DNA reads TGTGCCAGCAGCGCTTTACCGACAGATCAAGAGACCCAGTACTTC. Its translation: CASSALPTDQETQYF.